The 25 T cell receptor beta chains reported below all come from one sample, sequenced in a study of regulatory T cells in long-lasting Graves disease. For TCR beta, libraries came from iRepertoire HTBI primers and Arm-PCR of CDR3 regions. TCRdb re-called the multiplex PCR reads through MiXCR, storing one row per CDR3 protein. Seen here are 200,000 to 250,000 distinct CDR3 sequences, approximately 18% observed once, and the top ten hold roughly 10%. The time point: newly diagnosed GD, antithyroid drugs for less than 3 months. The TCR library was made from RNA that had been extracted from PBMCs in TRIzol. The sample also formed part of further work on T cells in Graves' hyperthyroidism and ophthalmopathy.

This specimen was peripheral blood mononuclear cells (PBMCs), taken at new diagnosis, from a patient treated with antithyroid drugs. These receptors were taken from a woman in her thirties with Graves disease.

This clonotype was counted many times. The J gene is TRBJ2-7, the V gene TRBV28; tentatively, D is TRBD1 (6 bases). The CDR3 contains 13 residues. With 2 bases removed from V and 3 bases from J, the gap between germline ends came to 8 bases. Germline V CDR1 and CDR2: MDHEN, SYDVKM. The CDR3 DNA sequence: TGTGCCAGCAGTTTAGGGACATTCTACGAGCAGTACTTC. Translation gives CASSLGTFYEQYF.

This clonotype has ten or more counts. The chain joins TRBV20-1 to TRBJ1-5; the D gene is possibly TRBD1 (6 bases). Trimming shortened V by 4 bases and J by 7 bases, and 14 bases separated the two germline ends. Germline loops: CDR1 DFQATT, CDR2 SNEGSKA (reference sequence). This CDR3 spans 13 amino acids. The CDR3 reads CSANGEGGQPQHF. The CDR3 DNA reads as TGCAGTGCTAACGGGGAGGGGGGCCAGCCCCAGCATTTT.

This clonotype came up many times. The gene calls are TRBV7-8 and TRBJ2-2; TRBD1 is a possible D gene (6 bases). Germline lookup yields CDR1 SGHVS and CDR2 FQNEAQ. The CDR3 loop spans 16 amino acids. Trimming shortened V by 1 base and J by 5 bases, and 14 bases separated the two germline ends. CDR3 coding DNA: TGTGCCAGCAGCTTAGAGTTCAGGGGTCCTACCGGGGAGCTGTTTTTT. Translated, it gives CASSLEFRGPTGELFF.

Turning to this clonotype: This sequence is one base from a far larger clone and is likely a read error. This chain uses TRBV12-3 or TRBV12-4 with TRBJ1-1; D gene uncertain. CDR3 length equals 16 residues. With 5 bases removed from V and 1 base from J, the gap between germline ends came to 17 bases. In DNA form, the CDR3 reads TGTGCCAGCAGTCGCTCAGGCAAACTAACGAACACTGAAGCTTTCTTT. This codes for CASSRSGKLTNTEAFF.

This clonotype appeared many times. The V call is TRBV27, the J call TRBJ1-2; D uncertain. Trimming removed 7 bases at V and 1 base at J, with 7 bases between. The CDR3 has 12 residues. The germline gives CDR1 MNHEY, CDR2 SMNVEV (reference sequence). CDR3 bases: TGTGCCAGCAAGGCTCTTAACTATGGCTACACCTTC. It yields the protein CASKALNYGYTF.

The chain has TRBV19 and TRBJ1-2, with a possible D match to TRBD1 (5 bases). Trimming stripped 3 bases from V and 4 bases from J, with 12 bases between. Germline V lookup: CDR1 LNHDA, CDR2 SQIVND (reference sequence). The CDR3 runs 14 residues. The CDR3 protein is CASSIPGRFYGYTF. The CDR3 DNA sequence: TGTGCCAGTAGTATTCCGGGACGTTTCTATGGCTACACCTTC.

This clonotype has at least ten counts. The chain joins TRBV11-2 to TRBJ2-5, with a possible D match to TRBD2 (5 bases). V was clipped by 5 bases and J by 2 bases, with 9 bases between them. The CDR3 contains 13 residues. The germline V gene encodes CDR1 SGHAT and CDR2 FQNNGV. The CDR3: CASSPGEQETQYF. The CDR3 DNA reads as TGTGCCAGCAGCCCCGGGGAGCAAGAGACCCAGTACTTC.

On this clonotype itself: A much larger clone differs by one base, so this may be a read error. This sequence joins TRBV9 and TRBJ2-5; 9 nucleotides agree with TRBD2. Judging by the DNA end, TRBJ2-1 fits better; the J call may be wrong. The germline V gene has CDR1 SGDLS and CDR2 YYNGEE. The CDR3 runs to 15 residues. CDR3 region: CASSVLAGRGDEQFF. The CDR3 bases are TGTGCCAGCAGCGTCCTAGCGGGGAGGGGGGATGAGCAGTTCTTC.

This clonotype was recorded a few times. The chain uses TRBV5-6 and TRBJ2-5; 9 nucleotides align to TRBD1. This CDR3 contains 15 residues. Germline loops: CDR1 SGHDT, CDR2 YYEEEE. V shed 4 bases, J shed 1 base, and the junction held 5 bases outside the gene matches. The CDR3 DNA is TGTGCCAGCAGCAGAAGGACAGGGGCCCAAGAGACCCAGTACTTC. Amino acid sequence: CASSRRTGAQETQYF.

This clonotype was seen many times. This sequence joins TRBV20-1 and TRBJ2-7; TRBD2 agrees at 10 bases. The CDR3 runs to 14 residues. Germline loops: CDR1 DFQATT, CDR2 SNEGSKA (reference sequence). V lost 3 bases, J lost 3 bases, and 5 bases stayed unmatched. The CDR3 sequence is CSARGTSGNYEQYF. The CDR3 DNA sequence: TGCAGTGCTAGGGGCACTAGCGGGAACTACGAGCAGTACTTC.

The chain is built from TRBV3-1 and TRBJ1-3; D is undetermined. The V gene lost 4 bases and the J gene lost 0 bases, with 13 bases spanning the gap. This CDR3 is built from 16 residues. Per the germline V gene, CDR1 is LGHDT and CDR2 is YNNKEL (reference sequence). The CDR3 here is CASSPGALTSGNTIYF. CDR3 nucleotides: TGTGCCAGCAGCCCAGGAGCCCTTACCTCTGGAAACACCATATATTTT.

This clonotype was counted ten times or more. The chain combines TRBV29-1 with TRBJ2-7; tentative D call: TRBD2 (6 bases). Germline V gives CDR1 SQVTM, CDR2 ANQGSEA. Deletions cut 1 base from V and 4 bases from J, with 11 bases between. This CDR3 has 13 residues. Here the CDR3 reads CSVEGGTRYEQYF. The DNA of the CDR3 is TGCAGCGTTGAAGGAGGGACTCGATACGAGCAGTACTTC.

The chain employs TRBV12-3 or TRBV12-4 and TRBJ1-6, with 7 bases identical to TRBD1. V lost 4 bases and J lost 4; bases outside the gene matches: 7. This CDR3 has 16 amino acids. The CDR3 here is CASSSYGTDYNSPLHF. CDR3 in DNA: TGTGCCAGCAGTTCCTACGGGACAGATTATAATTCACCCCTCCACTTT.

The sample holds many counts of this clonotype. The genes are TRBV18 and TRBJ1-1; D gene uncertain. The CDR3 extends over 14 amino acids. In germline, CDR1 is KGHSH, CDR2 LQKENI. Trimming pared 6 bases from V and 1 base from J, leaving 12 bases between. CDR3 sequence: CASSLPGRNTEAFF. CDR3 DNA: TGTGCCAGCTCCCTCCCCGGCCGGAACACTGAAGCTTTCTTT.

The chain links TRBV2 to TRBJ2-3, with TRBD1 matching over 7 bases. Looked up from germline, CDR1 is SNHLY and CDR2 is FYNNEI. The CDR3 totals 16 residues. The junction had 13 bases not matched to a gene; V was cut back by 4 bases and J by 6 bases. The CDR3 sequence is CASSGQGIAFGDTQYF. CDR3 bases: TGTGCCAGCAGTGGACAGGGCATTGCCTTCGGTGATACGCAGTATTTT.

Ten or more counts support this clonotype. The CDR3 region has the DNA TGCGCCAGCCGGACCAACGCGGATGAGCAGTTCTTC. Translated, it gives CASRTNADEQFF. The V gene is TRBV5-1, the J gene TRBJ2-1; D is unresolved. Germline values: CDR1 SGHRS, CDR2 YFSETQ. This CDR3 is built from 12 residues. Trimming left V 7 bases short and J 8 bases short, with 13 bases between. The full variable domain, completed using reference TRBV5-1 and TRBJ2-1, is KAGVTQTPRYLIKTRGQQVTLSCSPISGHRSVSWYQQTPGQGLQFLFEYFSETQRNKGNFPGRFSGRQFSNSRSEMNVSTLELGDSALYLCASRTNADEQFFGPGTRLTVL.

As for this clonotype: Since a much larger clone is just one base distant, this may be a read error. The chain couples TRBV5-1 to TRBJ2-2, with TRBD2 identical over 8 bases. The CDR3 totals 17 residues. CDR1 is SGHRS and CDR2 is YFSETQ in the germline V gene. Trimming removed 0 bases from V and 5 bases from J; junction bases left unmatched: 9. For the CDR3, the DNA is TGCGCCAGCAGCTTGGAAGTAGCGGGACTTGAAACCGGGGAGCTGTTTTTT. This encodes CASSLEVAGLETGELFF. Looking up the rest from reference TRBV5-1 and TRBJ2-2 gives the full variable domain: KAGVTQTPRYLIKTRGQQVTLSCSPISGHRSVSWYQQTPGQGLQFLFEYFSETQRNKGNFPGRFSGRQFSNSRSEMNVSTLELGDSALYLCASSLEVAGLETGELFFGEGSRLTVL.

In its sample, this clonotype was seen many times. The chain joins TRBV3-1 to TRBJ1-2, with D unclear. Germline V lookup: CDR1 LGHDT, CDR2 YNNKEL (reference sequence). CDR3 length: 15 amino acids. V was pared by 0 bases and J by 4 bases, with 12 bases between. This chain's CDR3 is CASSQDTRLVYGYTF. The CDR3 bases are TGTGCCAGCAGCCAAGATACCAGGTTGGTCTATGGCTACACCTTC.

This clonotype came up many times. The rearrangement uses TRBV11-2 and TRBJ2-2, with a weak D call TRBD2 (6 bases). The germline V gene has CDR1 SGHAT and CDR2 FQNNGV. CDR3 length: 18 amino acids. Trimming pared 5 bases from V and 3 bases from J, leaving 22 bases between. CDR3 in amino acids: CASSASRGEVGYTGELFF. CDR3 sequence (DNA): TGTGCCAGCAGCGCCTCAAGAGGGGAGGTTGGGTACACCGGGGAGCTGTTTTTT.

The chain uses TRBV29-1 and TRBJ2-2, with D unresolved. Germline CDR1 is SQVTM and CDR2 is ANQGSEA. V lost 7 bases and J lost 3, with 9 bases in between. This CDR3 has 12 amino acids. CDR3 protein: CSGQLDTGELFF. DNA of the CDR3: TGCAGCGGTCAATTGGACACCGGGGAGCTGTTTTTT.

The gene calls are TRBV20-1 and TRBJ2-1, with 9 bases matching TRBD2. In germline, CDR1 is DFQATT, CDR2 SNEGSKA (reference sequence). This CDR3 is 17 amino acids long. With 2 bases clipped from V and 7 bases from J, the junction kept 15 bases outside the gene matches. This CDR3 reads CSARIPQGREGFNEQFF. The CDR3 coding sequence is TGCAGTGCTAGAATTCCTCAGGGGCGGGAGGGATTTAATGAGCAGTTCTTC.

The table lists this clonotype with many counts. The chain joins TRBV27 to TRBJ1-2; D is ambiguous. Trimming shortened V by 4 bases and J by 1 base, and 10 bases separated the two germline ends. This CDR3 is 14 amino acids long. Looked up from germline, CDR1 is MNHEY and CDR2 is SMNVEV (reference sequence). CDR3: CASSSSGGNYGYTF. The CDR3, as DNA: TGTGCCAGCAGTTCCTCGGGCGGTAACTATGGCTACACCTTC.

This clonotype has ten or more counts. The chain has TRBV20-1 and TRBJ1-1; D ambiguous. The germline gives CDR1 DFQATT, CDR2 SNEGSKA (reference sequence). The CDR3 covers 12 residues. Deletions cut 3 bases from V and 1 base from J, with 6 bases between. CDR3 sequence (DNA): TGCAGTGCTAGGATCAGGAACACTGAAGCTTTCTTT. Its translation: CSARIRNTEAFF.

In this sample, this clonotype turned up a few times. This CDR3 reads CATSDSQSNEQFF. The CDR3 DNA reads as TGTGCCACCAGTGATTCGCAGAGCAATGAGCAGTTCTTC. The chain combines TRBV24-1 with TRBJ2-1; D gene uncertain. The ends were cut back, 2 bases at V and 6 bases at J, with 7 bases in the middle. Germline V gives CDR1 KGHDR, CDR2 SFDVKD. The CDR3 is 13 residues long.

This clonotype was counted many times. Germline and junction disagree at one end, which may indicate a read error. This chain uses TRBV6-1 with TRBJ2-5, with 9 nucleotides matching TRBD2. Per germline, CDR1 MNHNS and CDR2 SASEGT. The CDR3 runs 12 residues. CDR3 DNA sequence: TGTGCCAGCAGTCCATCAAGGACTAGCGTGGAATTC. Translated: CASSPSRTSVEF.